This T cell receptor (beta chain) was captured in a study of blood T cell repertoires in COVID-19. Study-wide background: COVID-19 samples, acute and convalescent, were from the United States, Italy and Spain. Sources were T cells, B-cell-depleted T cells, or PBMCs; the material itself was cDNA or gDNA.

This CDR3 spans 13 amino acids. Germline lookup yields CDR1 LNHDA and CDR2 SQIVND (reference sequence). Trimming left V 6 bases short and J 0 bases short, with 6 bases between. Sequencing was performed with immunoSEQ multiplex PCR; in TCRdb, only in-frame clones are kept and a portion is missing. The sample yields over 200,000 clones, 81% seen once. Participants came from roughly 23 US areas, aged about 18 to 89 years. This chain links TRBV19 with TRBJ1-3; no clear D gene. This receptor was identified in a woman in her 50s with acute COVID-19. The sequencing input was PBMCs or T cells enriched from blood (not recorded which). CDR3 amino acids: CASSDFSGNTIYF. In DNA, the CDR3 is TGTGCCAGTAGCGACTTCTCTGGAAACACCATATATTTT.